This T cell receptor (beta chain) was obtained from a study of CD8 T cells in Susac syndrome. Study-level information: When blood was collected, patients with Susac syndrome were therapy-naive, were taking corticosteroids, or were receiving intravenous immunoglobulin alone. The study's findings and limits: The authors acknowledged that their TCR sequencing and HLA analysis involved a relatively small number of individuals.

Only one count was recorded for this clonotype. What it binds is unknown. All included Susac syndrome patients satisfied recently defined diagnostic criteria for definite or probable disease. After extraction with the RNeasy kit, about 0.45 to 1 ug of the RNA was reverse transcribed using random hexamers. Amplification of TCR beta CDR3 was carried out by immunoSEQ multiplex PCR, which covered 54 Vbeta and 13 Jbeta segments. TCRdb fed the immunoSEQ multiplex PCR reads into MiXCR, producing one record per CDR3 protein. The profile covers around 130,000 distinct CDR3 sequences, with just over 95% appearing a single time and over 0.12% taken by the ten largest. Germline CDR1 reads KGHDR; CDR2 reads SFDVKD. This CDR3 has 16 amino acids. V lost 1 base, J lost 8 bases, and 7 bases stayed unmatched.

This chain uses TRBV24-1 with TRBJ2-1, with TRBD2 matching over 10 bases. The clonotype originates from a human donor with Susac syndrome. The sample consisted of CD4+ T cells from PBMCs. Written as DNA, the CDR3 is TGTGCCACCAGTGATTTTTCTAGCGGGAGAAGGTATGAGCAGTTCTTC. Protein product: CATSDFSSGRRYEQFF.